What follows describes a single TCR beta chain. Its antigen specificity is not known. The record has no base qualities; no much larger clone is one base away. In total, fewer than 750 healthy bone marrow donors made up the cohort. Cohort members were all nominally healthy when sampled, although unrecorded immune exposures were likely present. The donor was CMV seropositive and belonged to the group of some 290 seropositive cohort members. A peripheral blood sample was collected from each donor, and TCR beta sequencing was performed on peripheral blood mononuclear cells. The Qiagen DNeasy Blood Extraction Kit was used to extract genomic DNA from the blood cell samples. The sample comes from a study of cytomegalovirus exposure and HLA in healthy donors (dated by TCRdb to between 2016 and 2019). With regard to the full study: According to an earlier analysis of 587 of the donors, some 170 million T cells yielded over 90 million unique TCR beta sequences and about 300 Gb of sequence data. In an earlier analysis of roughly 580 of the donors, high-throughput TCR beta sequencing was used to judge whether each TCR beta V gene segment behaved as functional or pseudogenic. To study patterns of TCR occurrence, a later analysis re-analyzed previously published TCR beta repertoires from several hundred donors and added high-resolution HLA genotyping. Every repertoire in the discovery cohort had been generated on one and the same sequencing platform. Among some 410 genotyped donors of the cohort, an average of approximately 240,000 unique TCR beta nucleotide sequences were sequenced per donor, about a sixth of them non-productive. The study was designed to test whether signatures of past pathogen exposure could be identified by cataloging public T cell receptors. Using immunosequencing, the study profiled T cell repertoires from roughly 650 subjects and related those repertoires to cytomegalovirus serostatus. Besides the first cohort of more than 650 subjects, a separate validation cohort made up of over a hundred different subjects was used. HLA typing covered class I and class II loci at four-digit resolution. Genome-wide SNP genotypes for about 65% of the roughly 670 donors were used in a later genetic analysis, which treated that subset as a discovery cohort. In the later analysis, no new phenotypic data were used to find candidate immune exposures; instead, reliance was placed on TCR beta sequences and their occurrence across donors. Alongside the repertoire data, information on donor age, sex, ethnicity and CMV serostatus was compiled. Of the roughly 390 genotyped donors, 81% were placed in the genetic ancestry cluster associated with self-reported Caucasian donors. Typing coverage varied by locus: roughly 629-640 donors for A, B, C, DRB1 and DQB1; approximately 500 for DQA1; nearly 610 for DPA1; 450 to 480 for DPB1. An early release that covered some 630 HLA-typed donors contained approximately 300 gigabases of sequencing data and tens of millions of unique TCR sequences. Because of strong linkage in the cohort, roughly five DR-DQ haplotypes were treated as single units for association and clustering. The study combined high-throughput TCR immunosequencing, statistical association of individual TCRs with disease status, and machine learning to predict cytomegalovirus infection status. General findings and caveats noted by the study authors: In vitro tests confirmed that three of the cytomegalovirus-associated TCR beta chains recognize cytomegalovirus antigens. Because HLA typing was unavailable for some donors at each locus, only the typed subset was used in association tests. The authors suggested that the approach could potentially be extended to other disease states and immunological phenotypes. According to a later genetic analysis, donors in an Asian-associated ancestry cluster had fewer N-insertions in productive TCRs than the approximately 670-donor mean. Some IMGT-functional V segments, including TRBV6-2 and TRBV6-3, could not be distinguished by the 87-base-pair reads and were therefore excluded. Only TCR beta chains were sequenced in this cohort, and the absence of alpha or paired-chain data limited detectable features. A later analysis found that most CMV-associated TCR beta chains appeared HLA-restricted, with HLA associations seemingly driven largely by CMV exposure. Cytomegalovirus status was reported to be diagnosed by the classifier with high specificity and sensitivity in both the original and validation cohorts. Around 16 rarely observed V segments, including chromosome 9 orphons, were excluded from the earlier analysis of several hundred of the donors because counts were too low. When HLA alleles, especially DR and DQ, strongly co-occurred, TCR associations were difficult to assign to individual alleles. In an earlier analysis of fewer than 750 of the donors, most TCR beta V segments were observed in productive rearrangements about 87% or about 30% of the time, broadly matching IMGT annotations. In a later analysis, HLA-associated TCR beta chains showed more clonal expansion and lower generation probabilities than non-associated chains that were equally common. A further reported finding was that TCR beta sequences accurately predicted the HLA-A and HLA-B alleles for most subjects in the first cohort. In a later analysis, several top co-occurrence clusters were reported to appear linked to parvovirus B19, influenza, CMV and Epstein-Barr virus. Linkage disequilibrium might explain the correlated functional status among segregating V segments, but an unknown experimental factor could not be excluded. The study gave a list of about 160 TCR beta chains associated with cytomegalovirus. Roughly uniform sequencing depth across donors was assumed in presence/absence analyses, although this assumption may not hold. In a later genetic analysis, a missense DCLRE1C variant was associated with V-gene and J-gene trimming of TCR beta chains, and the association was replicated in an independent cohort. In a later analysis, TCR association rates were found to vary across HLA loci, with the most associated TCRs seen for DRB1 alleles and the fewest for HLA-C alleles. While some public TCRs were present in many individuals, most TCR sequences turned up only very rarely across donors. A cluster of highly shared sequence variants was judged likely to represent a technical artifact of the sequencing pipeline. Immune exposure information for the cohort was limited to CMV serostatus. A later analysis associated about 17,000 TCR beta sequences with specific HLA alleles at a false discovery rate of 0.05.

The receptor library was made with the immunoSEQ multiplex PCR assay. For the multiplex PCR, a mixture combining 60 forward primers for TCR Vbeta segments and 13 reverse primers for TCR Jbeta segments was used. The CDR3 region of rearranged TCR beta genes was amplified from genomic DNA with a multiplex PCR assay. The Illumina HiSeq System was used to sequence the amplified TCR beta libraries as 87-base-pair reads. In the original analysis: In a later analysis, 80 million or so unique TCR beta chains were counted across the 666 repertoires, and around 11 million of these chains were shared by at least two donors. A nearest-neighbor algorithm error-corrected the raw reads and collapsed the reads into unique sequences, merging closely related sequences to remove PCR and sequencing errors. V, D and J gene segments were assigned by aligning CDR3 sequences to IMGT reference sequences. Each retained sequence needed at least a six-nucleotide match to both a V gene segment and a J gene segment. A rearrangement counted as productive if the CDR3 had no stop codons and remained in frame with V and J, and every other rearrangement counted as non-productive. CDR3 was defined by IMGT convention, running from the second conserved V-encoded cysteine to the conserved J-encoded phenylalanine. The earlier analysis of around 640 of the donors excluded sequences that lacked an unambiguous match to a single V gene segment. In an earlier analysis of approximately 590 of the donors, V segments were called functional above 56.7% productive rearrangements and were called segregating when the between-donor standard deviation exceeded 5%. To diagnose cytomegalovirus status from the catalog of TCR beta chain sequences, a statistical classification framework was built. V and J gene assignment, in a later analysis, came from comparing TCR nucleotide sequences with IMGT/GENE-DB human TR gene sequences. The TCRdist pipeline was used in a later analysis to assign CDR3 sequences and most-parsimonious VDJ recombination scenarios. A later analysis defined each TCR beta chain by its CDR3 amino acid sequence plus V-gene family, and excluded reads lacking a unique V-gene family. To address suspected cross-contamination and a sequencing artifact, a later analysis removed over 500 highly shared, low-generation-probability nucleotide sequences. For each public chain, a later analysis derived a clonal expansion index from normalized ranks of inferred template counts within each repertoire. A later analysis computed generation probabilities with a VDJ recombination model fitted to out-of-frame rearrangements, and checked the results against IGoR. In a later analysis, hypergeometric tests were used to score TCR-TCR, TCR-HLA and TCR-CMV co-occurrence, with a repertoire-size bias correction applied to TCR pairs. To estimate false discovery rates, a later analysis permuted the HLA or CMV assignments 20 times. In a later analysis, co-occurring TCRs were grouped with DBSCAN, and TCRdist sequence similarity was added when clustering was performed within HLA-allele-positive subsets. Repertoires with fewer than 30,000 or more than 120,000 public chains, plus five repertoires with anomalous nucleotide sharing, were excluded from co-occurrence clustering. Not all clones reach the TCRdb copy of this immuneACCESS table, which keeps in-frame sequences only. Checked studies attribute under half of the gap to unresolved V genes and leave the rest unexplained. V and J calls and clone size are given by that table; D and trimming were obtained from the DNA. The sample has about 160,000 clones on record, about 80% of them singletons. The ten largest clones take up about a tenth of the sample.

From the cysteine up to the phenylalanine, the CDR3 has a length of 13 residues. The DNA shown is the 39-base CDR3, in frame from base 1. From the germline V gene, CDR1 is KGHSH and CDR2 is LQKENI. After removal of 5 bases from V and 7 bases from J, the junction retains 3 bases not matched to a gene. The sample consisted of PBMCs. The receptor was derived from a man aged 18 to 30 in good health and CMV-seropositive. The sequence joins TRBV18 to TRBJ1-5; the junction holds 9 bases that match TRBD1. The CDR3 sequence is CASSGTGTQPQHF. Here is the DNA: TGTGCCAGCTCAGGGACAGGGACCCAGCCCCAGCATTTT.